One and the same sample provided the 3 T cell receptor beta chains below, sequenced in a study of blood T cell repertoires in COVID-19. This table comes from immunoSEQ multiplex PCR, and its TCRdb copy is limited to in-frame clones, with some not included. The sample records fewer than 350,000 clones, roughly 89% being singletons. Source material: peripheral blood. All receptors derive from a woman in her sixties or seventies with COVID-19, enrolled during active disease.

This chain connects TRBV5-1 to TRBJ2-1; 8 positions match TRBD1. With 7 bases clipped from V and 2 bases from J, the junction kept 14 bases outside the gene matches. Germline loops: CDR1 SGHRS, CDR2 YFSETQ. The CDR3 is 17 residues long. CDR3 sequence: CASGLRQGQDTYNEQFF. The CDR3 DNA is TGCGCCAGCGGGTTACGACAGGGACAGGACACCTACAATGAGCAGTTCTTC.

The chain is built from TRBV5-4 and TRBJ1-2; 7 bases are a match to TRBD1. CDR3 length: 15 residues. Germline V CDR1 and CDR2: SGHNT, YYREEE (reference sequence). With 3 bases clipped from V and 5 bases from J, the junction kept 10 bases outside the gene matches. As DNA, the CDR3 is TGTGCCAGCAGCTACGACAGGGTGGTACCGTATGGCTACACCTTC. Amino acid sequence: CASSYDRVVPYGYTF. The full variable domain, rest sourced from reference TRBV5-4 and TRBJ1-2, is ETGVTQSPTHLIKTRGQQVTLRCSSQSGHNTVSWYQQALGQGPQFIFQYYREEENGRGNFPPRFSGLQFPNYSSELNVNALELDDSALYLCASSYDRVVPYGYTFGSGTRLTVV.

V and J are TRBV19 and TRBJ1-2; perhaps TRBD1 as D (6 bases). This CDR3 has 15 amino acids. CDR1 is LNHDA, CDR2 SQIVND, per germline (reference sequence). Trimming took 4 bases from V and 4 from J, leaving 16 bases between them. CDR3 sequence (DNA): TGTGCCAGTAGTAGTGACTCACAGGGTACCTATGGCTACACCTTC. This encodes CASSSDSQGTYGYTF.